A selection of T cell receptor beta chains follows, all from one sample in a study of CD8+ T cells in alopecia areata. The protocol was immunoSEQ multiplex PCR, while the TCRdb copy is restricted to in-frame clones and leaves out a portion. The sample gives approximately 11,000 clones, more than 45% of which show up once; over 11% is in the top ten. Sequencing was performed on skin. The receptor source for this set is a human donor with alopecia areata. Both conserved end residues are part of each CDR3. The order of the fields is D gene, V gene, J gene, clone size, CDR3 DNA, CDR3 protein. A D gene is named only where the DNA matches it firmly. A clone size is listed for some rows: how often the clone was seen (once, few, many), or a class if it is expanded.

TRBD1	TRBV28	TRBJ1-4	.	TGTGCCAGCAATCAATTCCGGGACAGGGATGAAAAACTGTTTTTT	CASNQFRDRDEKLFF
.	TRBV19	TRBJ1-5	.	TGTGCCAGTAGAGGGGCAGGGCAAGGCAATCAGCCCCAGCATTTT	CASRGAGQGNQPQHF
.	TRBV19	TRBJ1-2	.	TGTGCCAGTAGTATCCCCCGAGACTTCTATGGCTACACCTTC	CASSIPRDFYGYTF
.	TRBV7-7	TRBJ2-2	.	TGTGCCAGCAGCTTTGTGGCACCAGGGGAGCTGTTTTTT	CASSFVAPGELFF
.	TRBV18	TRBJ2-5	.	TGTGCCAGCTCTATCCACTTCAAAGAGACCCAGTACTTC	CASSIHFKETQYF
.	TRBV5-8	TRBJ2-7	.	TGTGCCAGCACCAGGGGTAACGAGCAGTACTTC	CASTRGNEQYF
.	TRBV27	TRBJ2-7	.	TGTGCCAGCAGTTTCGTACAGGGAAGGGACGGAGCCTACGAGCAGTACTTC	CASSFVQGRDGAYEQYF
TRBD2	TRBV7-2	TRBJ2-3	.	TGTGCCAGCAGCTTAGTCGGCGGGGGGGAAGAGTATTTT	CASSLVGGGEEYF
.	TRBV7-8	TRBJ2-3	.	TGTGCCAGCAGCCCCGGACTAACCACAGATACGCAGTATTTT	CASSPGLTTDTQYF
.	TRBV7-9	TRBJ2-1	few	TGTGCCAGCAGCTTAGGGGGTTTTGACAATGAGCAGTTCTTC	CASSLGGFDNEQFF
TRBD2	TRBV9	TRBJ2-7	.	TGTGCCAGCAGCGAAGCGGGGGACTGGCACTACGAGCAGTACTTC	CASSEAGDWHYEQYF
.	TRBV27	TRBJ1-6	.	TGCGCCAGCAGTTTCCGGATCGGTTCACCCCTCCACTTT	CASSFRIGSPLHF
TRBD1	TRBV9	TRBJ2-5	.	TGTGCCAGCAGCGTCTTTTCGGCCGGGACAGGGGGCGGGGAGACCCAGTACTTC	CASSVFSAGTGGGETQYF
.	TRBV6-5	TRBJ2-7	few	TGTGCCAGCAGTTACAGGGACACCTCATACGAGCAGTACTTC	CASSYRDTSYEQYF
.	TRBV18	TRBJ2-5	.	TGTGCCAGCTCACAAAAGGACCGAGGCGGGGCCCAGTACTTC	CASSQKDRGGAQYF
.	TRBV27	TRBJ1-1	.	TGTGCCAGCAGTCCTATCGCCCAGGGTGGAGCTTTCTTT	CASSPIAQGGAFF
TRBD1	TRBV7-9	TRBJ2-3	.	TGTGCCAGCAGCTCCCCGGGACAGGGGCTAAAGGATACGCAGTATTTT	CASSSPGQGLKDTQYF
.	TRBV7-2	TRBJ2-7	.	TGTGCCAGCAGCTTAGTGCCAGTGGGCTACGAGCAGTACTTC	CASSLVPVGYEQYF
TRBD2	TRBV2	TRBJ2-4	.	TGTGCCAGCAGTGCCAGCGGGGGGGCTCTGTCAGACATTCAGTATTTC	CASSASGGALSDIQYF
.	TRBV28	TRBJ2-7	.	TGTGCCAGCAGTTTTTTGGGGTACGAGCAGTACTTC	CASSFLGYEQYF